These T cell receptor beta chains were read from a single sample in a study of early T cells in non-severe SARS-CoV-2 infection. From the 5' RACE reads, TCRdb called clonotypes with MiXCR, one entry per CDR3 protein. The data show about 55,000 distinct CDR3 sequences, around an eighth seen once. Source material: whole blood. These receptors were collected from an adult who was a healthcare worker with PCR-confirmed SARS-CoV-2 infection or an uninfected control (not recorded which). The CDR3 runs from the conserved cysteine through the conserved F or W. The order of the fields is clone size, V gene, D gene, J gene, CDR3 protein, CDR3 DNA. A D gene is named only where the DNA matches it firmly. Expanded clones are given a class, and other clones once, few, many or no size at all.

few	TRBV3-1	NA	TRBJ1-5	CASSQGQVVQPQHF	TGTGCCAGCAGCCAAGGGCAGGTAGTTCAGCCCCAGCATTTT
few	TRBV30	TRBD1	TRBJ1-1	CAWGRGRPLDYAF	TGTGCCTGGGGGAGGGGGCGACCCCTGGACTACGCTTTT
NA	TRBV3-1	NA	TRBJ2-7	CASKGQRTYEQYF	TGTGCCAGCAAGGGGCAGCGAACCTACGAGCAGTACTTC
many	TRBV18	NA	TRBJ2-1	CASVTTVSYNEQFF	TGTGCCAGCGTCACCACTGTTTCCTACAATGAGCAGTTCTTC
NA	TRBV30	NA	TRBJ1-6	CAWSVLLSAYNSPLHF	TGTGCCTGGAGTGTACTTCTTTCAGCTTATAATTCACCCCTCCACTTT
many	TRBV10-1	TRBD2	TRBJ2-2	CARSQLAGRNTGELFF	TGCGCCAGAAGTCAACTAGCGGGGAGGAACACCGGGGAGCTGTTTTTT
NA	TRBV5-1	NA	TRBJ1-2	CASSLAPQGSNYGYTF	TGCGCCAGCAGCTTGGCCCCTCAGGGGTCTAACTATGGCTACACCTTC
NA	TRBV28	NA	TRBJ1-1	CASRPGTLTEAFF	TGTGCCAGCAGACCTGGCACCCTCACTGAAGCTTTCTTT
many	TRBV7-6	NA	TRBJ1-3	CASSLAPGGGGNTIYF	TGTGCCAGCAGCTTAGCGCCGGGGGGCGGCGGAAACACCATATATTTT
many	TRBV7-2	NA	TRBJ1-2	CASSSISTAGGYTF	TGTGCCAGCAGCTCCATATCCACCGCCGGTGGCTACACCTTC
many	TRBV20-1	TRBD2	TRBJ2-3	CSAFSRSGGTDTQYF	TGCAGTGCTTTTTCCCGTAGCGGGGGCACAGATACGCAGTATTTT
NA	TRBV20-1	TRBD2	TRBJ2-7	CSARDILAGGSYEQYF	TGCAGTGCTAGAGATATCCTAGCGGGAGGCTCCTACGAGCAGTACTTC
NA	TRBV4-1	NA	TRBJ2-1	CASSQVLETSPYNEQFF	TGCGCCAGCAGCCAAGTACTCGAGACTTCGCCCTACAATGAGCAGTTCTTC
many	TRBV7-2	NA	TRBJ2-1	CASSFPRGGVKNEQFF	TGTGCCAGCAGCTTTCCGAGGGGAGGAGTTAAGAATGAGCAGTTCTTC
many	TRBV6-2/TRBV6-3	NA	TRBJ2-1	CASRTSYNEQFF	TGTGCCAGCAGGACTAGTTACAATGAGCAGTTCTTC
many	TRBV5-6	TRBD2	TRBJ2-1	CASSSPTSGMNEQFF	TGTGCCAGCAGCTCACCGACTAGCGGGATGAATGAGCAGTTCTTC
NA	TRBV15	NA	TRBJ1-5	CATSRALEDQPQHF	TGTGCCACCAGCAGAGCGCTCGAGGATCAGCCCCAGCATTTT
NA	TRBV28	NA	TRBJ2-7	CASSLRGQYEQYF	TGTGCCAGCAGTTTAAGGGGCCAATACGAGCAGTACTTC
few	TRBV7-6	NA	TRBJ1-5	CASSPYVGSNQPQHF	TGTGCCAGCAGCCCCTACGTGGGGAGCAATCAGCCCCAGCATTTT
many	TRBV5-4	TRBD1	TRBJ1-1	CASSIRRGRNTEAFF	TGTGCCAGCAGTATACGCAGGGGGAGGAACACTGAAGCTTTCTTT
few	TRBV5-5	NA	TRBJ1-1	CASSSHEYEAFF	TGTGCCAGCAGCTCACACGAGTATGAAGCTTTCTTT
few	TRBV6-6	NA	TRBJ1-1	CASTRTGNTEAFF	TGTGCCAGCACTAGAACAGGGAACACTGAAGCTTTCTTT
many	TRBV27	TRBD1	TRBJ2-6	CASSSTGSGANVLTF	TGTGCCAGCAGTTCGACAGGGTCTGGGGCCAACGTCCTGACTTTC
few	TRBV4-2	NA	TRBJ1-1	CASSQGHSAQNTEAFF	TGTGCCAGCAGCCAAGGCCACAGTGCTCAGAACACTGAAGCTTTCTTT
many	TRBV7-8	TRBD2	TRBJ2-7	CARGDGLAGLSSYEQYF	TGTGCCAGAGGAGACGGACTAGCGGGATTGAGCTCCTACGAGCAGTACTTC
many	TRBV29-1	NA	TRBJ2-3	CSVEGQRDSTDTQYF	TGCAGCGTTGAGGGACAAAGGGATAGCACAGATACGCAGTATTTT
NA	TRBV7-9	TRBD2	TRBJ2-3	CASSSPTSRDTQYF	TGTGCCAGCAGCTCCCCGACTAGCCGAGATACGCAGTATTTT
NA	TRBV7-9	NA	TRBJ2-1	CASSLRGSTYNEQFF	TGTGCCAGCAGCTTGAGAGGGAGTACTTACAATGAGCAGTTCTTC
few	TRBV28	NA	TRBJ1-2	CASSLSRTYTF	TGTGCCAGCAGTTTATCCCGGACCTACACCTTC
many	TRBV7-2	TRBD2	TRBJ2-1	CASSSSGGSYNEQFF	TGTGCCAGCAGCTCTAGCGGGGGCTCCTACAATGAGCAGTTCTTC
NA	TRBV4-1	TRBD2	TRBJ2-7	CASSQGTSGTYEQYF	TGCGCCAGCAGCCAAGGGACTAGCGGTACTTACGAGCAGTACTTC
few	TRBV28	TRBD1	TRBJ1-1	CATVSTRDSEAFF	TGTGCCACCGTATCCACACGGGACAGTGAAGCTTTCTTT
many	TRBV10-2	NA	TRBJ2-1	CASSLRSSYNEQFF	TGCGCCAGCAGTTTGCGTAGCTCCTACAATGAGCAGTTCTTC
NA	TRBV20-1	NA	TRBJ1-1	CSAFQGRNTEAFF	TGCAGTGCTTTCCAGGGGAGAAACACTGAAGCTTTCTTT
many	TRBV5-4	NA	TRBJ2-7	CASSSQGAPSYEQYF	TGTGCCAGCAGCTCTCAAGGTGCCCCCTCCTACGAGCAGTACTTC
medium-sized	TRBV4-1	TRBD2	TRBJ2-7	CASSQDRLAGEGEQYF	TGTGCCAGCAGCCAAGATCGGCTAGCGGGAGAAGGTGAGCAGTACTTC
many	TRBV11-2	NA	TRBJ2-1	CASSLDLRVPYNEQFF	TGTGCCAGCAGCTTAGATCTCCGGGTACCCTACAATGAGCAGTTCTTC
many	TRBV21-1	NA	TRBJ2-5	CASHLRGLAETQYF	TGTGCCAGTCACCTGCGGGGACTAGCAGAGACCCAGTACTTC
NA	TRBV2	TRBD1	TRBJ2-2	CASREDRGITGELFF	TGTGCCAGCAGGGAGGACAGGGGGATAACCGGGGAGCTGTTTTTT
many	TRBV2	NA	TRBJ2-2	CASRRLNTGELFF	TGTGCCAGCAGGAGATTAAACACCGGGGAGCTGTTTTTT
few	TRBV7-8	NA	TRBJ2-3	CASSLVRDGTDTQYF	TGTGCCAGCAGCTTAGTAAGGGACGGAACAGATACGCAGTATTTT
NA	TRBV7-9	TRBD2	TRBJ2-7	CASSLGSSGRPYEQYF	TGTGCCAGCAGCTTAGGTTCTAGCGGGAGACCCTACGAGCAGTACTTC
NA	TRBV7-2	NA	TRBJ2-1	CASSSGYNEQFF	TGTGCCAGCAGCTCCGGGTACAATGAGCAGTTCTTC
few	TRBV29-1	NA	TRBJ1-1	CSARTGTKNEAFF	TGCAGCGCGAGAACCGGGACGAAAAATGAAGCTTTCTTT
few	TRBV3-1	NA	TRBJ1-1	CASAGQQNTEAFF	TGTGCCAGCGCAGGACAGCAGAACACTGAAGCTTTCTTT
NA	TRBV27	NA	TRBJ2-6	CASSFSTGANVLTF	TGTGCCAGCAGTTTCTCGACTGGGGCCAACGTCCTGACTTTC
few	TRBV7-2	NA	TRBJ2-5	CASSLAGYQETQYF	TGTGCCAGCAGCTTAGCGGGCTACCAAGAGACCCAGTACTTC
many	TRBV15	NA	TRBJ2-7	CATSRDSGSSYF	TGTGCCACCAGCAGAGATTCCGGCAGCTCGTACTTC
NA	TRBV18	NA	TRBJ2-7	CASSTVTYEQYF	TGTGCCAGCTCAACAGTAACCTACGAGCAGTACTTC
NA	TRBV6-2/TRBV6-3	NA	TRBJ2-1	CASRPGMGEQFF	TGTGCCAGCAGACCTGGAATGGGTGAGCAGTTCTTC
many	TRBV12-3/TRBV12-4	TRBD2	TRBJ2-5	CASSFATSGSETQYF	TGTGCCAGCAGTTTCGCGACTAGCGGGAGCGAGACCCAGTACTTC
NA	TRBV6-2/TRBV6-3	TRBD2	TRBJ2-4	CASSYRLAGGNIQYF	TGTGCCAGCAGTTACAGACTAGCGGGAGGAAACATTCAGTACTTC
few	TRBV5-4	TRBD2	TRBJ2-2	CASSAGGTSGTGELFF	TGTGCCAGCAGCGCGGGGGGGACTAGCGGCACCGGGGAGCTGTTTTTT
few	TRBV29-1	NA	TRBJ2-7	CSVRTASGEQYF	TGCAGCGTACGGACGGCATCAGGGGAGCAGTACTTC
many	TRBV2	NA	TRBJ2-3	CASSEQGYATDTQYF	TGTGCCAGCAGTGAACAGGGTTATGCCACAGATACGCAGTATTTT